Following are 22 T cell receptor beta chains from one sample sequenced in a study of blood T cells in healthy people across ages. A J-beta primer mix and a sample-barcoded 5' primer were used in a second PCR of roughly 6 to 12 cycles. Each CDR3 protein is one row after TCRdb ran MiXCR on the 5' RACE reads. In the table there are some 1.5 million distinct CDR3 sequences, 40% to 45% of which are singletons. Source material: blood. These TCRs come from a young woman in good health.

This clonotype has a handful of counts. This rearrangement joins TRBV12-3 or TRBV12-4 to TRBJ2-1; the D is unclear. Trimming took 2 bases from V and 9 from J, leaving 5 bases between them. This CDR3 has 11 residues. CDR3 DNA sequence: TGTGCCAGCAGTTTAAGGCGTGAGCAGTTCTTC. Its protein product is CASSLRREQFF.

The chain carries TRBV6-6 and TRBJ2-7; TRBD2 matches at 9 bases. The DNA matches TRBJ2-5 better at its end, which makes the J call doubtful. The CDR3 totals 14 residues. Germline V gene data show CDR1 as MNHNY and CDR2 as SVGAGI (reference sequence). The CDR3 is CASSPSGVVETQYF. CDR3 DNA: TGTGCCAGCAGTCCTAGCGGGGTGGTAGAGACCCAGTACTTC.

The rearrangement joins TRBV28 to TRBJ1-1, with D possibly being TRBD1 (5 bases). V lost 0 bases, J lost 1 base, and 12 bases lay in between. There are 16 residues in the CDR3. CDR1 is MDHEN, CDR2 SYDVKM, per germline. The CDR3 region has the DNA TGTGCCAGCAGTTTATGGGGGCCAGACAAGAACACTGAAGCTTTCTTT. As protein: CASSLWGPDKNTEAFF.

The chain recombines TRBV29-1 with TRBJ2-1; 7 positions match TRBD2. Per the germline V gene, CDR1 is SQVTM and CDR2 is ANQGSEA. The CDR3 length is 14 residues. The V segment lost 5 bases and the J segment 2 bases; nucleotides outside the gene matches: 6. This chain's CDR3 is CSVLLGRTYNEQFF. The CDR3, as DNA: TGCAGCGTTCTTCTCGGGAGGACCTACAATGAGCAGTTCTTC.

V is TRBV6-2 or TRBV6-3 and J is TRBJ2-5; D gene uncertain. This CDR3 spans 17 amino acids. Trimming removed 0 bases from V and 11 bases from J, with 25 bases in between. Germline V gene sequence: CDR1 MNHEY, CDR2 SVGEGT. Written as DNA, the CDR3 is TGTGCCAGCAGTTACTCGGAAAGGATAGCCCCCTACAATGAGCAGTACTTC. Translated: CASSYSERIAPYNEQYF.

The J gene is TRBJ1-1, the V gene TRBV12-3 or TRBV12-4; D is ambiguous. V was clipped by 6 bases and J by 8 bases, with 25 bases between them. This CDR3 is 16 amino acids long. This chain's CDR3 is CASSPSGRKERLEAFF. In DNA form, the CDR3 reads TGTGCCAGCAGCCCCTCAGGACGCAAGGAAAGGCTAGAAGCTTTCTTT.

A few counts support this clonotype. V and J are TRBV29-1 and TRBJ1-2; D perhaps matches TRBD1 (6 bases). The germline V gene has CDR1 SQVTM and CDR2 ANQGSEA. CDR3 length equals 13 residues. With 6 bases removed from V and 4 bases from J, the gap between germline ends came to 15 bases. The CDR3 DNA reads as TGCAGCGTCGATGCACAGGGCGGCTATGGCTACACCTTC. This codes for CSVDAQGGYGYTF.

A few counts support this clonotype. The CDR3 reads CASSLDRTPDGTGELFF. The CDR3 DNA sequence: TGTGCCAGCAGCTTAGATCGGACTCCAGACGGTACCGGGGAGCTGTTTTTT. The chain is built from TRBV7-2 and TRBJ2-2, with a possible D match to TRBD2 (5 bases). The ends were cut back, 1 base at V and 5 bases at J, with 17 bases in the middle. CDR1 is SGHTA, CDR2 FQGNSA, per germline. CDR3 length: 17 amino acids. Together with reference TRBV7-2 and TRBJ2-2, the CDR3 gives the full variable domain: GAGVSQSPSNKVTEKGKDVELRCDPISGHTALYWYRQSLGQGLEFLIYFQGNSAPDKSGLPSDRFSAERTGGSVSTLTIQRTQQEDSAVYLCASSLDRTPDGTGELFFGEGSRLTVL.

The CDR3: CASSLEQLYEQFF. In DNA form, the CDR3 reads TGTGCCAGCAGCTTAGAACAGTTATATGAGCAGTTCTTC. The chain links TRBV7-9 to TRBJ2-1; D gene ambiguous. V was trimmed by 1 base and J by 8 bases, leaving 9 bases between them. This CDR3 has 13 residues. The V gene's germline CDR1 is SEHNR and CDR2 FQNEAQ (reference sequence).

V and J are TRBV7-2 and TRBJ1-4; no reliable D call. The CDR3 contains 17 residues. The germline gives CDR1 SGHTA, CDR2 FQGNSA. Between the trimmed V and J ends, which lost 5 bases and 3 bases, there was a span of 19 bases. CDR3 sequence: CASSQTRSGRANEKLFF. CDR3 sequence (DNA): TGTGCCAGCAGCCAAACCCGCTCGGGGAGGGCTAATGAAAAACTGTTTTTT.

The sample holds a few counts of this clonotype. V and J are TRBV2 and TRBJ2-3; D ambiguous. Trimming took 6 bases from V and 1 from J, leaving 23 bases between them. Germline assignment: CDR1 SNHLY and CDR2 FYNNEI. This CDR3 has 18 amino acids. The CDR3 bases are TGTGCCAGCAGCCCCCGGGCTTTGAAAGATTGGGGCACAGATACGCAGTATTTT. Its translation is CASSPRALKDWGTDTQYF.

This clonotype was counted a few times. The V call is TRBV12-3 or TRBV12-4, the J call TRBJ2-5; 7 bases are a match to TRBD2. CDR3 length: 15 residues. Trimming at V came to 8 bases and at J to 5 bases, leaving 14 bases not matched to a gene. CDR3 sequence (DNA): TGTGCCAGCGGCCGACTGACTAGCATCTGGGAGACCCAGTACTTC. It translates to CASGRLTSIWETQYF.

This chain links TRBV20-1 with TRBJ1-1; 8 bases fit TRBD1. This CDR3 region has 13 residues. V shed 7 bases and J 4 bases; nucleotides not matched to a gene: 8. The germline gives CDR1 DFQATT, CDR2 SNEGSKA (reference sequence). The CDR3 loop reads CSVKARGLTEAFF. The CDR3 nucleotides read TGCAGTGTAAAGGCCAGGGGGCTCACTGAAGCTTTCTTT.

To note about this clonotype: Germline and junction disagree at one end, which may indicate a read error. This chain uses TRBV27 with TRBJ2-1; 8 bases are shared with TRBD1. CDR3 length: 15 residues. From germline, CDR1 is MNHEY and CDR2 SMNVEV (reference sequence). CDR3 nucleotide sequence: TGTGCCAGCAGTTTGGACAGGGTGTCCTACAATAAGCAGTTCTTC. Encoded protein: CASSLDRVSYNKQFF.

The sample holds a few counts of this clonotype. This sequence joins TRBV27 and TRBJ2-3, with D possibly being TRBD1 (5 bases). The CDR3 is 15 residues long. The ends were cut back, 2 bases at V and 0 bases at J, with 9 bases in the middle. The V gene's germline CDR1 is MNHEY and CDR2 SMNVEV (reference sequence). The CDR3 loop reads CASSLPGFSTDTQYF. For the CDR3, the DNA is TGTGCCAGCAGTTTACCAGGGTTTAGCACAGATACGCAGTATTTT.

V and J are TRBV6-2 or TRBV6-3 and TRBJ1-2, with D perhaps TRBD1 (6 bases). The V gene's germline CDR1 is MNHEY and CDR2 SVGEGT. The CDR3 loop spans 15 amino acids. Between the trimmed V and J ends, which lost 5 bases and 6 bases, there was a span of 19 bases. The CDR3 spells CASSDIGGRNDGYTF. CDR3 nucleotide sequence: TGTGCCAGCAGTGATATTGGGGGGCGCAACGATGGCTACACCTTC.

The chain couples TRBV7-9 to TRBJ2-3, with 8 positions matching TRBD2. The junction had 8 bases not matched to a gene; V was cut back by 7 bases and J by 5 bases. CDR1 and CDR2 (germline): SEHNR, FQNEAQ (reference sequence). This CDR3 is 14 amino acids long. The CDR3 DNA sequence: TGTGCCAGCAACAGAGGGCTAGCGGGAGATACGCAGTATTTT. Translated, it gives CASNRGLAGDTQYF.

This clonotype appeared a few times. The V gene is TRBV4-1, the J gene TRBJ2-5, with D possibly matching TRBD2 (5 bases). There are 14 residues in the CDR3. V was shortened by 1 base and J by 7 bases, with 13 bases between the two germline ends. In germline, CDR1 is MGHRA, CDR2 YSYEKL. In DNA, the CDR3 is TGCGCCAGCAGCCAAGGGGGATCGGGGAGGACCCAGTACTTC. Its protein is CASSQGGSGRTQYF.

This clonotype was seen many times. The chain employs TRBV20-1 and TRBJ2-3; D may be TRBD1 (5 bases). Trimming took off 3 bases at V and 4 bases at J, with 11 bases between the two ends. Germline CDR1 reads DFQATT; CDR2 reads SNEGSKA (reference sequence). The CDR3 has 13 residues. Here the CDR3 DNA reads TGCAGTGCTAGGGACCCGACAGCAGATACGCAGTATTTT. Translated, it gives CSARDPTADTQYF.

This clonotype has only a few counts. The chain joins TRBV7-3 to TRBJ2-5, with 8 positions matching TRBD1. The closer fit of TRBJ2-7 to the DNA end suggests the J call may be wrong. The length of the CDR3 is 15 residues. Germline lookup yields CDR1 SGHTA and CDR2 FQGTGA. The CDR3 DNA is TGTGCCAGCAGCTTAATTGCGACAGGGGACCACGAGCAGTACTTC. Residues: CASSLIATGDHEQYF.

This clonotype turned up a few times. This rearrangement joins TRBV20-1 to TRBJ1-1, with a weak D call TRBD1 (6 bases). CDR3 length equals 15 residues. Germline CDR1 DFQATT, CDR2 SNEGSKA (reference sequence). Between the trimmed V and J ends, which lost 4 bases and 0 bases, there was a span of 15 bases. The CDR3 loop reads CSAKGSGDMNTEAFF. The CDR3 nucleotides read TGCAGTGCTAAGGGTTCAGGGGATATGAACACTGAAGCTTTCTTT.

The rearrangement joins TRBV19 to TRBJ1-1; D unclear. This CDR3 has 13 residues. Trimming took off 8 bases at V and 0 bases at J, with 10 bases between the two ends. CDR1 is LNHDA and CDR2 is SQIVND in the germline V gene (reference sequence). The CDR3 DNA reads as TGTGCCAGTCTCCAGAACGTGAACACTGAAGCTTTCTTT. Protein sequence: CASLQNVNTEAFF.